These 2 T cell receptor beta chains were all obtained from the same sample, sequenced in a study of glioma-infiltrating T cells. TCR alpha and beta CDR3 regions were amplified from RNA using iRepertoire nested multiplex PCR. TCRdb re-called the multiplex PCR reads with MiXCR, one entry per CDR3 protein. The table lists 160,000 or so distinct CDR3 sequences, over 40% of them singletons. Sequenced material: glioma tissue, nonneoplastic brain tissue, or PBMCs (not recorded which). These receptors all come from a human donor with low-grade glioma or glioblastoma, undergoing nonglioma brain surgery, or in good health (not recorded which).

V is TRBV5-1 and J is TRBJ2-3, with unresolved D. The CDR3 has 16 residues. The V gene's germline CDR1 is SGHRS and CDR2 YFSETQ. Deletions cut 0 bases from V and 4 bases from J, with 15 bases between. The CDR3 here is CASSLADLRTPDTQYF. The CDR3 region has the DNA TGCGCCAGCAGCTTGGCGGACCTGCGCACGCCAGATACGCAGTATTTT. The full variable domain, in which reference TRBV5-1 and TRBJ2-3 provide the parts outside the CDR3, is KAGVTQTPRYLIKTRGQQVTLSCSPISGHRSVSWYQQTPGQGLQFLFEYFSETQRNKGNFPGRFSGRQFSNSRSEMNVSTLELGDSALYLCASSLADLRTPDTQYFGPGTRLTVL.

Remarks on this clonotype: This sequence may be a read error, since a much larger clone differs from it by one base. This sequence joins TRBV20-1 and TRBJ2-1, with D perhaps TRBD1 or TRBD2 (5 bases each). Germline V gives CDR1 DFQATT, CDR2 SNEGSKA (reference sequence). The CDR3 is made up of 12 amino acids. The V end was cut by 4 bases, the J end by 11 bases, with 15 bases between. CDR3 loop: CSATDRDLQQFF. DNA of the CDR3: TGCAGTGCTACCGACCGGGACCTCCAGCAGTTCTTC.